The 19 T cell receptor beta chains given below trace back to one sample, sequenced in a study of PD-L1 blockade in urothelial cancer. Indicated time point: pretreatment peripheral blood. The repertoire was sequenced with immunoSEQ multiplex PCR; TCRdb's copy has only in-frame clones and lacks some. The sample includes 90,000 to 100,000 clones, around 91% of them seen just once. Sequencing used PBMCs, obtained around atezolizumab (anti-PD-L1) treatment. The origin of the receptors is a man aged 55 to 70 with urothelial cancer.

The chain couples TRBV27 to TRBJ2-2, with a weak D call TRBD2 (5 bases). CDR3 length: 13 amino acids. Trimming stripped 5 bases from V and 4 bases from J, with 8 bases between. Germline loops: CDR1 MNHEY, CDR2 SMNVEV (reference sequence). CDR3 region: CASSPRGTGELFF. CDR3 DNA: TGTGCCAGCAGTCCACGGGGCACCGGGGAGCTGTTTTTT.

The chain recombines TRBV2 with TRBJ2-5; no clear D gene. Germline V gene sequence: CDR1 SNHLY, CDR2 FYNNEI. The V end lost 4 bases, the J end lost 1 base, and 7 bases lay between the germline ends. This CDR3 is built from 13 residues. The CDR3: CASSAQRQETQYF. In nucleotides, the CDR3 is TGTGCCAGCAGTGCCCAGCGCCAAGAGACCCAGTACTTC.

The genes are TRBV2 and TRBJ2-7; 10 positions match TRBD2. The CDR3 covers 15 residues. Trimming took 8 bases from V and 4 from J; bases not matched to a gene: 11. CDR1 and CDR2 from the germline V gene are SNHLY and FYNNEI. The CDR3 bases are TGTGCCAGCTCTCGGCAGCGGGGGGGCTTTTACGAGCAGTACTTC. Translating it yields CASSRQRGGFYEQYF.

This clone is a singleton in its sample. The rearrangement joins TRBV29-1 to TRBJ2-3; D is possibly TRBD1 (6 bases). This CDR3 has 15 residues. V was clipped by 3 bases and J by 1 base, with 14 bases between them. Per the germline V gene, CDR1 is SQVTM and CDR2 is ANQGSEA. CDR3 bases: TGCAGCGTTGATCCACTCCGACAGGGCACAGATACGCAGTATTTT. Amino acids: CSVDPLRQGTDTQYF.

V is TRBV6-1 and J is TRBJ1-1; the match to TRBD1 covers 7 bases. Trimming cost V 11 bases and J 1 base; bases outside gene matches: 10. CDR1 and CDR2 from the germline V gene are MNHNS and SASEGT. The CDR3 is 14 amino acids. The CDR3 loop reads CAGKLGGANTEAFF. CDR3 bases: TGTGCCGGCAAACTAGGGGGCGCGAACACTGAAGCTTTCTTT.

V usage is TRBV7-2 and J usage is TRBJ2-7, with 7 nucleotides matching TRBD1. Germline CDR1 reads SGHTA; CDR2 reads FQGNSA. The CDR3 is 14 residues long. The J segment lost 7 bases and the V segment lost 2 bases, leaving 8 bases of the junction unmatched. CDR3 amino acids: CASSLRTGTDEQYF. The CDR3 nucleotides are TGTGCCAGCAGCTTAAGGACAGGTACGGATGAGCAGTACTTC.

DNA for the CDR3: TGTGCCAGTAGTATCAGGGCAGGAGACGGGCTAGCCAAAAACATTCAGTACTTC. Translated: CASSIRAGDGLAKNIQYF. This chain connects TRBV19 to TRBJ2-4; the D gene is possibly TRBD1 (5 bases). V lost 3 bases and J 0 bases, leaving 18 bases between the germline ends. From germline, CDR1 is LNHDA and CDR2 SQIVND (reference sequence). The CDR3 totals 18 residues.

This chain uses TRBV14 with TRBJ2-1, with 14 bases that match TRBD2. The CDR3 totals 15 residues. The junction had 6 bases not matched to a gene; V was cut back by 4 bases and J by 10 bases. CDR1 SGHDN and CDR2 FVKESK come from the germline V gene. The CDR3 loop is CASSPGLAGVSEQFF. CDR3 coding DNA: TGTGCCAGCAGCCCGGGACTAGCGGGAGTTAGCGAGCAGTTCTTC.

This chain uses TRBV9 with TRBJ1-2, with a weak D call TRBD1 (5 bases). V shed 0 bases and J shed 2 bases, with 8 bases lying between them. The CDR3 covers 14 residues. Germline values: CDR1 SGDLS, CDR2 YYNGEE. CDR3 loop: CASSVVGANYGYTF. The CDR3 bases are TGTGCCAGCAGCGTAGTAGGGGCCAACTATGGCTACACCTTC.

The chain has TRBV30 and TRBJ2-1; D not resolved. The CDR3 sequence is 15 residues long. Germline V CDR1 and CDR2: GTSNPN, SVGIG (reference sequence). Deletions cut 2 bases from V and 0 bases from J, with 11 bases between. The CDR3 is CAWSLATHSYNEQFF. CDR3 sequence (DNA): TGTGCCTGGAGTCTCGCCACTCACTCCTACAATGAGCAGTTCTTC.

The gene calls are TRBV6-1 and TRBJ2-3, with D unresolved. V was clipped by 2 bases and J by 3 bases, with 6 bases between them. This CDR3 comprises 13 residues. Germline V gene lookup returns CDR1 MNHNS and CDR2 SASEGT. The CDR3 reads CASSESRTDTQYF. The CDR3 DNA is TGTGCCAGCAGTGAATCCAGGACAGATACGCAGTATTTT.

The chain links TRBV21-1 to TRBJ2-3; the D segment call TRBD2 is taken from the table without a DNA check. TRBV21-1 is tagged as a pseudogene. The CDR3 has 17 amino acids. Written as DNA, the CDR3 is TGTGCCAGCAGCCCCCAAGAAGACTCCCGAACCACAGATACGCAGTATTTT. Translating gives CASSPQEDSRTTDTQYF.

The chain has TRBV11-2 and TRBJ2-1; the match to TRBD2 covers 7 bases. Germline lookup yields CDR1 SGHAT and CDR2 FQNNGV. The CDR3 is 15 residues long. The V segment lost 3 bases and the J segment 7 bases; nucleotides outside the gene matches: 9. CDR3 residues: CASSFISSGSNEQFF. CDR3 bases: TGTGCCAGCAGCTTTATTTCTAGCGGAAGTAATGAGCAGTTCTTC. The variable domain in full, with the rest retrieved from reference TRBV11-2 and TRBJ2-1, is EAGVAQSPRYKIIEKRQSVAFWCNPISGHATLYWYQQILGQGPKLLIQFQNNGVVDDSQLPKDRFSAERLKGVDSTLKIQPAKLEDSAVYLCASSFISSGSNEQFFGPGTRLTVL.

The CDR3 here is CAWSPGWLQPQHF. CDR3 DNA: TGTGCCTGGAGTCCAGGGTGGCTCCAGCCCCAGCATTTT. The V and J genes are TRBV30 and TRBJ1-5; possibly TRBD1 for D (5 bases). In germline, CDR1 is GTSNPN, CDR2 SVGIG (reference sequence). CDR3 length: 13 amino acids. V gave up 2 bases and J gave up 7 bases, with 12 bases separating them.

The chain combines TRBV4-2 with TRBJ1-1; D might be TRBD1 (5 bases). The germline gives CDR1 LGHNA, CDR2 YNFKEQ. The CDR3 runs 17 residues. Trimming removed 3 bases from V and 0 bases from J, with 17 bases in between. The CDR3 here is CASSHLNGGDMNTEAFF. The DNA of the CDR3 is TGTGCCAGCAGCCATCTAAACGGGGGAGACATGAACACTGAAGCTTTCTTT.

The J gene is TRBJ1-4, the V gene TRBV4-3; 9 bases align to TRBD1. CDR3 length: 17 residues. The V and J ends lost 7 bases and 2 bases, in that order; junction bases with no gene match: 11. Germline V gene lookup returns CDR1 LGHNA and CDR2 YSLEER. The CDR3 here is CASNDRGDWETNEKLFF. For the CDR3, the DNA is TGCGCCAGCAATGACAGGGGGGATTGGGAGACTAATGAAAAACTGTTTTTT.

This clone occurred once. The V call is TRBV19, the J call TRBJ2-1, with D uncertain. The length of the CDR3 is 14 residues. Germline loops: CDR1 LNHDA, CDR2 SQIVND (reference sequence). V dropped 5 bases and J dropped 7 bases, with 15 bases sitting between them. The CDR3 nucleotides are TGTGCCAGTAGTCGCGTCGTAACTATGAATGAGCAGTTCTTC. Amino acids: CASSRVVTMNEQFF.

The V call is TRBV30, the J call TRBJ2-1; 8 positions match TRBD1. CDR3 length: 14 residues. CDR1 and CDR2 (germline): GTSNPN, SVGIG (reference sequence). V dropped 2 bases and J dropped 3; count of bases not matched to a gene: 3. CDR3 sequence reads: CAWSFRGLYNEQFF. CDR3 coding DNA: TGTGCCTGGAGTTTCAGGGGGCTCTACAATGAGCAGTTCTTC. Full variable domain (missing parts from reference TRBV30 and TRBJ2-1): SQTIHQWPATLVQPVGSPLSLECTVEGTSNPNLYWYRQAAGRGLQLLFYSVGIGQISSEVPQNLSASRPQDRQFILSSKKLLLSDSGFYLCAWSFRGLYNEQFFGPGTRLTVL.

Only a few counts were recorded for this clone. The chain employs TRBV15 and TRBJ2-5; D remains unclear. Germline V gives CDR1 LNHNV, CDR2 YYDKDF (reference sequence). With 0 bases removed from V and 0 bases from J, the gap between germline ends came to 8 bases. This CDR3 is 15 amino acids long. The CDR3 nucleotides are TGTGCCACCAGCAGAGAGCCCCGAGACCAAGAGACCCAGTACTTC. This translates into CATSREPRDQETQYF. The full variable domain, its missing parts supplied by reference TRBV15 and TRBJ2-5, is DAMVIQNPRYQVTQFGKPVTLSCSQTLNHNVMYWYQQKSSQAPKLLFHYYDKDFNNEADTPDNFQSRRPNTSFCFLDIRSPGLGDTAMYLCATSREPRDQETQYFGPGTRLLVL.